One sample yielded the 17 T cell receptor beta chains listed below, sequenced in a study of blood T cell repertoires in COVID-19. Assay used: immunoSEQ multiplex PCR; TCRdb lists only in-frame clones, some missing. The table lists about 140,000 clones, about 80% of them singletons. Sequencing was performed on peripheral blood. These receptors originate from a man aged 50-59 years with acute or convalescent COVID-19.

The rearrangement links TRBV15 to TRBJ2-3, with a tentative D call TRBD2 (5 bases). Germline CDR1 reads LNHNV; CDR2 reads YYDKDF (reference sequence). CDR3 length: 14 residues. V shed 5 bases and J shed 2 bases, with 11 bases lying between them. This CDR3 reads CATSLRGYTDTQYF. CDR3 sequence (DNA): TGTGCCACCAGCCTTCGGGGTTACACAGATACGCAGTATTTT. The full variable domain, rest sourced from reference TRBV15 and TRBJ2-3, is DAMVIQNPRYQVTQFGKPVTLSCSQTLNHNVMYWYQQKSSQAPKLLFHYYDKDFNNEADTPDNFQSRRPNTSFCFLDIRSPGLGDTAMYLCATSLRGYTDTQYFGPGTRLTVL.

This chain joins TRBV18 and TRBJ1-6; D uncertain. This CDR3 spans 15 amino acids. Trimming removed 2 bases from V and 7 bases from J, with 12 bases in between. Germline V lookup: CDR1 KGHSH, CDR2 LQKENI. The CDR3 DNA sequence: TGTGCCAGCTCACCAGTAGCAGGAGGAAATTCACCCCTCCACTTT. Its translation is CASSPVAGGNSPLHF.

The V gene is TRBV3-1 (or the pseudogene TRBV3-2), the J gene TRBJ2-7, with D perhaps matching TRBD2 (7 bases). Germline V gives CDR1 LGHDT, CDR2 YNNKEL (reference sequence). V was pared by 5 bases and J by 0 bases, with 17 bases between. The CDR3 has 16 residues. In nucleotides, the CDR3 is TGTGCCAGCAGCTTCCGCCGGGGGGCCCCCTCCTACGAGCAGTACGTC. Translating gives CASSFRRGAPSYEQYV.

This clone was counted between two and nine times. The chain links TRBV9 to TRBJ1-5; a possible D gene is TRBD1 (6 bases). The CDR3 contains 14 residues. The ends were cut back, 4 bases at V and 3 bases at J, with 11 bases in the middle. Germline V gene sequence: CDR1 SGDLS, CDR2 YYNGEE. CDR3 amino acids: CASSRQDSNQPQHF. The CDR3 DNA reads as TGTGCCAGCAGCAGACAGGACTCCAATCAGCCCCAGCATTTT.

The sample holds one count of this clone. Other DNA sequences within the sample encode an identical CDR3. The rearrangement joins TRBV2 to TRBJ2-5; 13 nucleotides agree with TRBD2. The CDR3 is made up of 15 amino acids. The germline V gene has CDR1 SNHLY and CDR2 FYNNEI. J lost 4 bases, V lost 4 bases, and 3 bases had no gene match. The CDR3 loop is CASSGLAGGLETQYF. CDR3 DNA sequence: TGTGCCAGCAGTGGACTAGCGGGAGGTTTAGAGACCCAGTACTTC.

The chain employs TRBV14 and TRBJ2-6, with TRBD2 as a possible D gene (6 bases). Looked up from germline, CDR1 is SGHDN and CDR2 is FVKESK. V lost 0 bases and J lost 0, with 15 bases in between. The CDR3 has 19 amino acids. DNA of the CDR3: TGTGCCAGCAGCCAAGATCGAGGGACTGTGACCTCTGGGGCCAACGTCCTGACTTTC. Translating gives CASSQDRGTVTSGANVLTF.

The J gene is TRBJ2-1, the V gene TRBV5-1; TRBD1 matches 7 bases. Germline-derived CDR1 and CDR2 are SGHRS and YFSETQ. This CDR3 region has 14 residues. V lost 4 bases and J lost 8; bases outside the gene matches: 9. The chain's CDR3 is CASSLLTGYDEQFF. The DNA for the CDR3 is TGCGCCAGCAGCCTCCTGACAGGGTACGATGAGCAGTTCTTC. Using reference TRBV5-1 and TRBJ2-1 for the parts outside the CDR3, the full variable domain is KAGVTQTPRYLIKTRGQQVTLSCSPISGHRSVSWYQQTPGQGLQFLFEYFSETQRNKGNFPGRFSGRQFSNSRSEMNVSTLELGDSALYLCASSLLTGYDEQFFGPGTRLTVL.

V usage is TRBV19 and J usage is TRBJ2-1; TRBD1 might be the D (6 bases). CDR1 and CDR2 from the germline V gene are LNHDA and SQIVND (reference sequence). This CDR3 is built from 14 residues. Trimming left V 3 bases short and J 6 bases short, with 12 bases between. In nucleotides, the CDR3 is TGTGCCAGTAGTATTCAACAGGGTGGCAATGAGCAGTTCTTC. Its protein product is CASSIQQGGNEQFF.

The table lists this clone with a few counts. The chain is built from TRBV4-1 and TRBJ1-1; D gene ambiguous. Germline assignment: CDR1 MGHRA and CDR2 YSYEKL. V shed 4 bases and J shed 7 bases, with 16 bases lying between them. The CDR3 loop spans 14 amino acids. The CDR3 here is CASSRLQTDLEAFF. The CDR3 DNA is TGCGCCAGCAGCCGACTCCAGACTGACCTTGAAGCTTTCTTT.

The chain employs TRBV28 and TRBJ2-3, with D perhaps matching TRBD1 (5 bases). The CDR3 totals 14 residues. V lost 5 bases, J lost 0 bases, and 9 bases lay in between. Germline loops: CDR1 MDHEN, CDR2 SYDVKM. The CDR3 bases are TGTGCCAGCAGTCGAGACAGAAGCACAGATACGCAGTATTTT. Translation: CASSRDRSTDTQYF.

DNA for the CDR3: TGTGCCAGCAAATTCGACAGGGACACTGAAGCTTTCTTT. This codes for CASKFDRDTEAFF. The chain is built from TRBV2 and TRBJ1-1, with 7 bases that match TRBD1. Germline V gives CDR1 SNHLY, CDR2 FYNNEI. Losses at the gene ends were 7 bases for V and 3 bases for J; bases not matched to a gene: 5. The CDR3 is made up of 13 amino acids. The full variable domain, with the rest looked up from reference TRBV2 and TRBJ1-1, is EPEVTQTPSHQVTQMGQEVILRCVPISNHLYFYWYRQILGQKVEFLVSFYNNEISEKSEIFDDQFSVERPDGSNFTLKIRSTKLEDSAMYFCASKFDRDTEAFFGQGTRLTVV.

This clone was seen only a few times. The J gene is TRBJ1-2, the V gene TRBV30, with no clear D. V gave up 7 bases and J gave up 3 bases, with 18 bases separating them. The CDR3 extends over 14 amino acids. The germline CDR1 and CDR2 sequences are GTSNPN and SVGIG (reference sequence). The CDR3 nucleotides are TGTGCCTTCAGAGGCTCAGGACTACACTATGGCTACACCTTC. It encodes CAFRGSGLHYGYTF.

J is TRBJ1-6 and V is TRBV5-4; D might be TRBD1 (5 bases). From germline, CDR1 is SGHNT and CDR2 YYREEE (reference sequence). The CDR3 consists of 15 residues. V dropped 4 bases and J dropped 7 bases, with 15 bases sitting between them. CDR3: CASSPAGLSNSPLHF. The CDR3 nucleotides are TGTGCCAGCAGCCCGGCGGGGCTTTCGAATTCACCCCTCCACTTT.

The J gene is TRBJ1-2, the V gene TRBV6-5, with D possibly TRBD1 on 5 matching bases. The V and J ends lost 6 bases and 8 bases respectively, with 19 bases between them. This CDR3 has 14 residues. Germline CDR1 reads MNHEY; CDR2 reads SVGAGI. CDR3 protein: CASRPSGGTRGYTF. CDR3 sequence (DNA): TGTGCCAGCAGACCCTCGGGGGGGACTAGAGGCTACACCTTC.

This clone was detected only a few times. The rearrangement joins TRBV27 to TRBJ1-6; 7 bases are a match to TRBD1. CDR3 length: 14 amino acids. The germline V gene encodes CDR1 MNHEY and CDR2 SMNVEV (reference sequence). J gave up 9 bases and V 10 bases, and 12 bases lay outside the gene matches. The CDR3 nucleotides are TGTGCCACCTCTCTGTGGGACAGAAGTTCACCCCTCCACTTT. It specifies CATSLWDRSSPLHF.

The CDR3 DNA reads as TGTGCCAGCAGTTTAAAGCATTACAATCAGCCCCAGCATTTT. Its translation: CASSLKHYNQPQHF. This rearrangement joins TRBV28 to TRBJ1-5; no clear D. CDR1 is MDHEN and CDR2 is SYDVKM in the germline V gene. The germline V and J ends were trimmed by 2 bases and 3 bases, with 8 bases remaining between them. This CDR3 is built from 14 residues.

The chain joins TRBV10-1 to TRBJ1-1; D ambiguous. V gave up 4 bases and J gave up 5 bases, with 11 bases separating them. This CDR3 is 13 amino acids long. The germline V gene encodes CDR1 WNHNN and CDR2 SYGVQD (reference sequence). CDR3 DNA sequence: TGCGCCAGCAGTGTGGCGGAGGGTACTGAAGCTTTCTTT. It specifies CASSVAEGTEAFF.